This TCR beta chain came from a study of cytomegalovirus exposure and HLA in healthy donors. The CDR3 extends over 14 amino acids. CDR1 and CDR2 from the germline V gene are SQVTM and ANQGSEA. The V segment lost 7 bases and the J segment 5 bases; nucleotides outside the gene matches: 10. PCR amplification relied on 60 Vbeta primers (plus 13 Jbeta primers). Sequencing was performed with immunoSEQ multiplex PCR; in TCRdb, only in-frame clones are kept and a portion is missing. The data hold about 69,000 clones, with around 76% observed a single time. The sample was PBMCs. The sequence was obtained from a man younger than 30 in good health and CMV-seronegative. V usage is TRBV29-1 and J usage is TRBJ2-5; 10 positions match TRBD1. CDR3 coding DNA: TGCAGCGACTCGGGACAGGGGCGAGGCGAGACCCAGTACTTC. Protein: CSDSGQGRGETQYF.